This T cell receptor (beta chain) is drawn from a study of shared clonotypes between healthy human individuals. Study conclusions and caveats: Genetic and exposure-history diversity was limited by the small donor number.

Using immunoSEQ multiplex PCR, the repertoire was profiled, and TCRdb retains in-frame clones only, with some absent. This table holds about 380,000 clones, 96% found once. The germline V gene encodes CDR1 MDHEN and CDR2 SYDVKM. Trimming took 6 bases from V and 5 from J, leaving 26 bases between them. The CDR3 is 17 amino acids. Comments on this clone: Its cognate antigen is unknown.

V is TRBV28 and J is TRBJ2-7; a possible D gene is TRBD1 (6 bases). This TCR came from a man aged 25 to 45 in good health. The sequenced sample consisted of memory CD8+ T cells sorted from blood. Subset described: CD45RO+ cells pooled with CCR7-negative TemRA cells. In DNA form, the CDR3 reads TGTGCCAGCAGGTCACGCCCCGGGACACAGTTTTACAACGAGCAGTACTTC. Amino acids: CASRSRPGTQFYNEQYF.